This TCR beta chain came from a study of blood T cell repertoires in COVID-19. The wider study: COVID-19 samples collected from the United States, Italy and Spain covered acute and convalescent phases.

This clone was detected ten times or more. Looked up from germline, CDR1 is MNHNS and CDR2 is SASEGT. This CDR3 contains 17 residues. V lost 4 bases to trimming and J lost 3 bases, with 22 bases between them. Some clones are missing from TCRdb's copy, which holds only in-frame ones; the method was immunoSEQ multiplex PCR. The sample holds hundreds of thousands of clones, about nine tenths seen once. The TCR was taken from a woman aged 60-70 years who had recovered from COVID-19. Material: peripheral blood. The chain carries TRBV6-1 and TRBJ2-7, with D perhaps TRBD1 (7 bases). The chain's CDR3 is CASSGGDSFRRYYEQYF. DNA for the CDR3: TGTGCCAGCAGTGGGGGGGACAGTTTTCGACGGTACTACGAGCAGTACTTC.